The 27 T cell receptor beta chains reported below all come from one sample, sequenced in a study of CXCR4 blockade with PD-1 therapy in pancreatic cancer. Sequencing used immunoSEQ multiplex PCR; TCRdb keeps in-frame clones, though not all of them. The repertoire includes about 8,900 clones, roughly 50% of them detected once, and roughly 7.3% sits in the top ten. Sample: tumor tissue. These receptors all come from a human donor with pancreatic ductal adenocarcinoma.

J is TRBJ2-1 and V is TRBV28; D is perhaps TRBD2 (7 bases). Trimming cost V 6 bases and J 2 bases, with 17 bases left between them. The CDR3 consists of 16 residues. Germline-derived CDR1 and CDR2 are MDHEN and SYDVKM. The CDR3 region is CASRLGGGLAYNEQFF. The CDR3 region has the DNA TGTGCCAGCAGATTAGGGGGAGGGCTGGCCTACAATGAGCAGTTCTTC. The variable domain in full, completed from reference TRBV28 and TRBJ2-1, reads DVKVTQSSRYLVKRTGEKVFLECVQDMDHENMFWYRQDPGLGLRLIYFSYDVKMKEKGDIPEGYSVSREKKERFSLILESASTNQTSMYLCASRLGGGLAYNEQFFGPGTRLTVL.

This chain connects TRBV19 to TRBJ2-5; 10 bases line up with TRBD2. The CDR3 length is 15 residues. Germline loops: CDR1 LNHDA, CDR2 SQIVND (reference sequence). Trimming cost V 6 bases and J 4 bases; bases outside gene matches: 8. The chain's CDR3 is CASRSPGLASETQYF. The CDR3 DNA is TGTGCCAGTAGGAGCCCGGGACTAGCGTCAGAGACCCAGTACTTC.

By share of the sample, this clone is medium-sized (0.01 to 0.1%). This chain uses TRBV11-3 with TRBJ2-1; 13 bases fit TRBD2. Germline assignment: CDR1 SGHNT and CDR2 YENEEA. Trimming cost V 3 bases and J 2 bases; bases outside gene matches: 4. This CDR3 region has 17 residues. CDR3 nucleotides: TGTGCCAGCAGCTTCTATGGACTAGCGGGAGCCTACAATGAGCAGTTCTTC. Its translation is CASSFYGLAGAYNEQFF.

This clone occurred a few times. The rearrangement links TRBV30 to TRBJ2-7; possible D gene TRBD1, 5 bases. Germline V gives CDR1 GTSNPN, CDR2 SVGIG (reference sequence). The CDR3 runs to 14 residues. V shed 3 bases and J shed 3 bases, with 15 bases lying between them. CDR3 sequence: CAWSFRAISYEQYF. The CDR3 coding sequence is TGTGCCTGGAGCTTCAGGGCAATCAGCTACGAGCAGTACTTC.

In this sample, this clone turned up a few times. V is TRBV9 and J is TRBJ2-3; the D is unclear. Deletions cut 0 bases from V and 2 bases from J, with 7 bases between. This CDR3 region has 14 residues. The V gene's germline CDR1 is SGDLS and CDR2 YYNGEE. DNA of the CDR3: TGTGCCAGCAGCGTAGGAAGGATCACAGATACGCAGTATTTT. Translated: CASSVGRITDTQYF.

The table lists this clone with a few counts. The V gene is TRBV30, the J gene TRBJ2-7; the D call may be TRBD1 or TRBD2 (6 bases each). V shed 2 bases and J shed 4 bases, with 12 bases lying between them. The CDR3 loop spans 13 amino acids. CDR1 is GTSNPN and CDR2 is SVGIG in the germline V gene (reference sequence). This chain's CDR3 is CAWSRQAGYEQYF. The DNA of the CDR3 is TGTGCCTGGAGTCGACAGGCGGGGTACGAGCAGTACTTC.

Here the CDR3 reads CASSLLGPGISGANVLTF. The CDR3, as DNA: TGTGCCAGCTCACTGTTAGGGCCTGGAATTTCTGGGGCCAACGTCCTGACTTTC. The genes are TRBV18 and TRBJ2-6; D not resolved. The germline gives CDR1 KGHSH, CDR2 LQKENI. The germline V and J ends were trimmed by 4 bases and 1 base, with 17 bases remaining between them. The CDR3 sequence is 18 residues long. The whole variable domain, remainder taken from reference TRBV18 and TRBJ2-6, is NAGVMQNPRHLVRRRGQEARLRCSPMKGHSHVYWYRQLPEEGLKFMVYLQKENIIDESGMPKERFSAEFPKEGPSILRIQQVVRGDSAAYFCASSLLGPGISGANVLTFGAGSRLTVL.

The V and J genes are TRBV18 and TRBJ2-7, with 9 bases matching TRBD1. CDR3 size: 16 residues. V was clipped by 6 bases and J by 3 bases; unmatched bases: 12. Germline V gene lookup returns CDR1 KGHSH and CDR2 LQKENI. CDR3 region: CASSRNPTGGGYEQYF. DNA of the CDR3: TGTGCCAGCTCCCGGAATCCTACAGGGGGCGGCTACGAGCAGTACTTC.

This clone is termed medium-sized. The chain is built from TRBV11-3 and TRBJ2-1; 9 nucleotides line up with TRBD1. Looked up from germline, CDR1 is SGHNT and CDR2 is YENEEA. With V trimmed by 5 bases and J by 2 bases, 4 bases remained unmatched. This CDR3 is 15 amino acids long. CDR3 DNA: TGTGCCAGCAGCCTCGGACAGGGGACCTACAATGAGCAGTTCTTC. As protein: CASSLGQGTYNEQFF.

The rearrangement links TRBV12-5 to TRBJ2-2; 12 bases are shared with TRBD2. Germline values: CDR1 LGHNT, CDR2 FRNRAP. The CDR3 extends over 17 amino acids. J gave up 5 bases and V 6 bases, and 10 bases lay outside the gene matches. The CDR3 DNA reads TGTGCTAGTGGCCGACTAGCGGGAGCCTCAGGGACCGGGGAGCTGTTTTTT. Protein sequence: CASGRLAGASGTGELFF.

The chain links TRBV18 to TRBJ1-5; a possible D gene is TRBD1 (5 bases). This CDR3 region has 15 residues. Trimming removed 3 bases from V and 2 bases from J, with 11 bases in between. Germline CDR1 KGHSH, CDR2 LQKENI. The CDR3 sequence: CASSPSGGGNQPQHF. The CDR3 region has the DNA TGTGCCAGCTCACCCAGTGGGGGGGGCAATCAGCCCCAGCATTTT.

This clone was observed a single time. CDR3 DNA: TGTGCCAGCCGATCGGAGGCGATCTCCTATAATTCACCCCTCCACTTT. Its protein is CASRSEAISYNSPLHF. V usage is TRBV18 and J usage is TRBJ1-6; D call uncertain. CDR1 and CDR2 (germline): KGHSH, LQKENI. This CDR3 has 16 residues. V shed 8 bases and J shed 0 bases, with 14 bases lying between them.

The chain joins TRBV19 to TRBJ1-5, with D hard to call. In germline, CDR1 is LNHDA, CDR2 SQIVND (reference sequence). The ends were cut back, 5 bases at V and 0 bases at J, with 14 bases in the middle. This CDR3 is built from 16 residues. In DNA, the CDR3 is TGTGCCAGTAGTCCCCGTGTCGTATATAGCAATCAGCCCCAGCATTTT. Its protein is CASSPRVVYSNQPQHF.

The count of this clone is one. V and J are TRBV28 and TRBJ1-2; weak D call: TRBD1 (5 bases). The V gene's germline CDR1 is MDHEN and CDR2 SYDVKM. The CDR3 consists of 13 residues. V was cut by 7 bases and J by 8 bases, with 17 bases left in between. The CDR3 sequence: CASTHRRGRGYTF. For the CDR3, the DNA is TGTGCCAGCACCCACCGGAGGGGACGCGGCTACACCTTC.

The chain recombines TRBV28 with TRBJ1-1, with TRBD1 as a possible D gene (6 bases). From germline, CDR1 is MDHEN and CDR2 SYDVKM. Trimming removed 3 bases from V and 7 bases from J, with 15 bases in between. This CDR3 region has 14 residues. Written as DNA, the CDR3 is TGTGCCAGCAGTTTCAGTGGGGGCGTATATGAAGCTTTCTTT. Translated, it gives CASSFSGGVYEAFF.

The chain recombines TRBV19 with TRBJ2-5; D is tentatively TRBD1 or TRBD2 (5 bases each). The V end lost 8 bases, the J end lost 5 bases, and 15 bases lay between the germline ends. CDR3 length: 13 residues. Germline values: CDR1 LNHDA, CDR2 SQIVND (reference sequence). CDR3 nucleotide sequence: TGTGCCAGTTCACGGGACCTTGGGGAGACCCAGTACTTC. The encoded protein is CASSRDLGETQYF.

The chain joins TRBV9 to TRBJ2-5, with 10 bases identical to TRBD2. With V trimmed by 0 bases and J by 4 bases, 6 bases remained unmatched. Germline assignment: CDR1 SGDLS and CDR2 YYNGEE. The CDR3 length is 16 residues. This chain's CDR3 is CASSVEGSGRSETQYF. CDR3 nucleotides: TGTGCCAGCAGCGTAGAAGGTAGCGGGAGGTCAGAGACCCAGTACTTC.

This clone was detected only a few times. The chain recombines TRBV12-5 with TRBJ1-2, with 7 bases matching TRBD1. CDR3 length: 12 residues. Germline CDR1 LGHNT, CDR2 FRNRAP. The CDR3 protein is CASNRGGLGYTF. The CDR3 DNA reads TGTGCCAGCAATAGAGGGGGCTTAGGCTACACCTTC. Variable domain in full (rest from reference TRBV12-5 and TRBJ1-2): DARVTQTPRHKVTEMGQEVTMRCQPILGHNTVFWYRQTMMQGLELLAYFRNRAPLDDSGMPKDRFSAEMPDATLATLKIQPSEPRDSAVYFCASNRGGLGYTFGSGTRLTVV.

V is TRBV18 and J is TRBJ1-2, with D perhaps matching TRBD1 (6 bases). The CDR3 is made up of 14 amino acids. The V end was cut by 1 base, the J end by 6 bases, with 12 bases between. Germline lookup yields CDR1 KGHSH and CDR2 LQKENI. The CDR3 is CASSPQRTANGYTF. The DNA for the CDR3 is TGTGCCAGCTCACCACAGAGGACAGCAAATGGCTACACCTTC.

This clone was counted many times. The chain has TRBV7-6 and TRBJ2-5, with 9 nucleotides matching TRBD1. Germline CDR1 is SGHVS and CDR2 is FNYEAQ. V shed 4 bases and J 5 bases; nucleotides not matched to a gene: 8. The CDR3 runs 15 residues. The DNA for the CDR3 is TGTGCCAGCAGCTCAAGTACAGGGGGCGCGGAGACCCAGTACTTC. Translating it yields CASSSSTGGAETQYF.

This clone has only one observation. The junction does not match germline at one end; this may be a read error. The V call is TRBV29-1, the J call TRBJ1-1; D unresolved. CDR1 and CDR2 from the germline V gene are SQVTM and ANQGSEA. This CDR3 contains 12 residues. As DNA, the CDR3 is TGCAGCATTGAAGAAGGGAACACTGAAGCTTTCTTT. This sequence encodes CSIEEGNTEAFF.

The J gene is TRBJ2-2, the V gene TRBV28, with 9 bases matching TRBD2. In germline, CDR1 is MDHEN, CDR2 SYDVKM. Germline trimming cut 1 base from V and 7 bases from J; bases unmatched to any gene: 10. The CDR3 runs 17 residues. As DNA, the CDR3 is TGTGCCAGCAGTTTATTGGTGGGCGGGAGGGCCATCGGGGAGCTGTTTTTT. This translates into CASSLLVGGRAIGELFF.

This rearrangement joins TRBV29-1 to TRBJ2-3; 7 bases are a match to TRBD2. Germline V gene data show CDR1 as SQVTM and CDR2 as ANQGSEA. J gave up 6 bases and V 8 bases, and 8 bases lay outside the gene matches. This CDR3 spans 12 amino acids. This CDR3 reads CSCGLGHDTQYF. CDR3 in DNA: TGCAGCTGCGGACTAGGCCACGATACGCAGTATTTT.

This sequence joins TRBV6-8 and TRBJ2-5, with 10 bases that match TRBD1. CDR1 is MNHGY, CDR2 SAAAGT, per germline. Trimming at V came to 5 bases and at J to 5 bases, leaving 14 bases not matched to a gene. This CDR3 region has 17 residues. CDR3 sequence reads: CASSTPLRQGARETQYF. CDR3 coding DNA: TGTGCCAGCAGTACCCCCCTTCGACAGGGGGCTCGCGAGACCCAGTACTTC.

The J gene is TRBJ2-2, the V gene TRBV28; weak D call: TRBD2 (5 bases). The V end lost 8 bases, the J end lost 1 base, and 14 bases lay between the germline ends. Germline loops: CDR1 MDHEN, CDR2 SYDVKM. This CDR3 has 15 residues. The chain's CDR3 is CASRLLRENTGELFF. The CDR3 DNA follows: TGTGCCAGCCGACTCTTACGGGAGAACACCGGGGAGCTGTTTTTT. Full variable domain (outside the CDR3, taken from reference TRBV28 and TRBJ2-2): DVKVTQSSRYLVKRTGEKVFLECVQDMDHENMFWYRQDPGLGLRLIYFSYDVKMKEKGDIPEGYSVSREKKERFSLILESASTNQTSMYLCASRLLRENTGELFFGEGSRLTVL.

CDR3 protein: CAWSGGRVRTGELFF. As DNA, the CDR3 is TGTGCCTGGAGTGGCGGCAGGGTGAGAACCGGGGAGCTGTTTTTT. The chain links TRBV30 to TRBJ2-2; D might be TRBD1 (5 bases). Trimming left V 1 base short and J 5 bases short, with 14 bases between. Germline V gene sequence: CDR1 GTSNPN, CDR2 SVGIG (reference sequence). CDR3 length: 15 amino acids.

Comments on this clone: One end of the junction is discordant with germline, which a read error may explain. This chain links TRBV28 with TRBJ2-2, with D tentatively TRBD2 (5 bases). CDR3 length: 17 amino acids. Germline-derived CDR1 and CDR2 are MDHEN and SYDVKM. The CDR3 sequence: CASSHIIVRPGTGELFF. For the CDR3, the DNA is TGTGCCAGCAGTCACATTATAGTGCGCCCGGGCACCGGGGAGTTGTTTTTT. Using reference TRBV28 and TRBJ2-2 for the parts outside the CDR3, the full variable domain is DVKVTQSSRYLVKRTGEKVFLECVQDMDHENMFWYRQDPGLGLRLIYFSYDVKMKEKGDIPEGYSVSREKKERFSLILESASTNQTSMYLCASSHIIVRPGTGELFFGEGSRLTVL.